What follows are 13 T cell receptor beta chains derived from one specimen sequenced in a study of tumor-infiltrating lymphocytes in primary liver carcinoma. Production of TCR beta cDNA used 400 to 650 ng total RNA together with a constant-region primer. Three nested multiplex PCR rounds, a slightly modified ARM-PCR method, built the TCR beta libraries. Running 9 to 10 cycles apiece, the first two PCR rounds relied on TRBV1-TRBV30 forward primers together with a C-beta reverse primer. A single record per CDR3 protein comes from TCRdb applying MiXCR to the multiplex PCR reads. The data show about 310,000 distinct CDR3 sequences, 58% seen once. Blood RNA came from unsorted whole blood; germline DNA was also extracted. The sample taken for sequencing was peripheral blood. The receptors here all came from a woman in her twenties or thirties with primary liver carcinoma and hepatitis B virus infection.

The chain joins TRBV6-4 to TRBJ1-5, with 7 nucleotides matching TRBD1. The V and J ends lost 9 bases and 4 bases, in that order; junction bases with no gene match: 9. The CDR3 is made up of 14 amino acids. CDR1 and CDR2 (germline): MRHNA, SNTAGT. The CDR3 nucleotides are TGTGCCAGGACCGGGACAGCCTTTAATCAGCCCCAGCATTTT. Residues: CARTGTAFNQPQHF.

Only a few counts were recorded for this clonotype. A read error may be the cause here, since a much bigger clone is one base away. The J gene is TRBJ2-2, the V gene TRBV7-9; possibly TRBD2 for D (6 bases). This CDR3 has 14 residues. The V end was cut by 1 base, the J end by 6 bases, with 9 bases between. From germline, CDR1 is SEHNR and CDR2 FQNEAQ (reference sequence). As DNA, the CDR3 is TGTGCCAGCAGCTTAGTAGCGGCCCCCGGGGAGCTGTTTTTT. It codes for CASSLVAAPGELFF.

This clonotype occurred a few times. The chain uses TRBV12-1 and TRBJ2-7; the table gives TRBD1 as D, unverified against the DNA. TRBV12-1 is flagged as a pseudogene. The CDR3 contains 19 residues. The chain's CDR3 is CASSFATRGATPSDYEQYF. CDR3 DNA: TGTGCCAGCAGCTTTGCTACCAGGGGGGCGACGCCAAGCGACTACGAGCAGTACTTC.

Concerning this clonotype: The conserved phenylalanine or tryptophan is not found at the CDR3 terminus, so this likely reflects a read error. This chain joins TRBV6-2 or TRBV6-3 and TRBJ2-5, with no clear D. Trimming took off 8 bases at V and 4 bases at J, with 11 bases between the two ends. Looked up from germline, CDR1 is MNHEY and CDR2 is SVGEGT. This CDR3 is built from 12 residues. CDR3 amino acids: CASVSNRETQYL. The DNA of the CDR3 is TGTGCCAGCGTATCGAACAGAGAGACCCAGTACCTC.

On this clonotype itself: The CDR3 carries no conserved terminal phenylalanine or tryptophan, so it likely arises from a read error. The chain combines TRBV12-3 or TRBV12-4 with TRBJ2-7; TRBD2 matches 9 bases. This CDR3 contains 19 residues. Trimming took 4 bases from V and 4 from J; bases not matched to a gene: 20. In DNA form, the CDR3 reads TGTGCCAGCAGTTACGACTCCCCGGGACTAGCCGGTAGCTCATACGAGCAGTACCTC. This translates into CASSYDSPGLAGSSYEQYL.

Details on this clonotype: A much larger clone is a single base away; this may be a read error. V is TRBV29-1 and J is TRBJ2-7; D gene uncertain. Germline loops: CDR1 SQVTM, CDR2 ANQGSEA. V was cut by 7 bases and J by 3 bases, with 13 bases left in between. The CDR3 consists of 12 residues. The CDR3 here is CSARHLSYEQYF. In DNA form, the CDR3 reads TGCAGCGCTCGGCACCTTAGCTACGAGCAGTACTTC.

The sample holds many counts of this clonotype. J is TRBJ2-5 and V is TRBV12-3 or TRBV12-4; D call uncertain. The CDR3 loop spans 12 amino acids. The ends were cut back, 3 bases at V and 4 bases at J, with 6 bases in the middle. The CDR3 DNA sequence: TGTGCCAGCAGTTTTCCGAGAGAGACCCAGTACTTC. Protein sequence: CASSFPRETQYF.

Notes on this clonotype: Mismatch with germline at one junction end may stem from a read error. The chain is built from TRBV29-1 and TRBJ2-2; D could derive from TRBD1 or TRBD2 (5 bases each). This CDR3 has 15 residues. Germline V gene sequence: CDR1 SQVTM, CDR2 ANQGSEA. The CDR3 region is CSFEGAGKGTGELFF. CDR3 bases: TGCAGCTTTGAGGGAGCAGGGAAGGGCACCGGGGAGCTGTTTTTT.

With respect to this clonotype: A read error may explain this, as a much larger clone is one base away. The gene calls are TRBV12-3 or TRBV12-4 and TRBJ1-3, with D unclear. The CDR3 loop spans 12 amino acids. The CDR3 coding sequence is TGTGCCAGCAGTCGTTTTGGAAACATCATATATTTT. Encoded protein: CASSRFGNIIYF.

CDR3 sequence reads: CASSFYSTSTGELFF. The CDR3 DNA follows: TGTGCCAGCAGCTTTTATAGTACAAGCACCGGGGAGCTGTTTTTT. J is TRBJ2-2 and V is TRBV5-6; D gene ambiguous. Germline loops: CDR1 SGHDT, CDR2 YYEEEE. With 2 bases removed from V and 4 bases from J, the gap between germline ends came to 12 bases. The CDR3 contains 15 residues.

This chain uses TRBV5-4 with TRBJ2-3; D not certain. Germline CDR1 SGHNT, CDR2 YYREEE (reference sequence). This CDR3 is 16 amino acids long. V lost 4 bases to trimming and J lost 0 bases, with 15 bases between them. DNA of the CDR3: TGTGCCAGCAGCCCTTTTGAAGGGTTTAGCACAGATACGCAGTATTTT. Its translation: CASSPFEGFSTDTQYF.

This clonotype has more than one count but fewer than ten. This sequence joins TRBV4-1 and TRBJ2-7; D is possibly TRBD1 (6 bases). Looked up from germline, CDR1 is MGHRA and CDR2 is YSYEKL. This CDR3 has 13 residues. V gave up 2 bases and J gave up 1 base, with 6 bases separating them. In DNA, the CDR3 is TGCGCCAGCAGCCAACAGGGGTCCTACGAGCAGTACTTC. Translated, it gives CASSQQGSYEQYF.

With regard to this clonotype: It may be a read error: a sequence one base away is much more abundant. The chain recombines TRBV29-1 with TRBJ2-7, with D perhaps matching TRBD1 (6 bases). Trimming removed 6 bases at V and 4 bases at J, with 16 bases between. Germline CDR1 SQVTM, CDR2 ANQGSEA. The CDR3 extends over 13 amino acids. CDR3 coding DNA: TGCAGCGTGAAAGACAGGATACAGTACGAGCAGTACTTC. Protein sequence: CSVKDRIQYEQYF.